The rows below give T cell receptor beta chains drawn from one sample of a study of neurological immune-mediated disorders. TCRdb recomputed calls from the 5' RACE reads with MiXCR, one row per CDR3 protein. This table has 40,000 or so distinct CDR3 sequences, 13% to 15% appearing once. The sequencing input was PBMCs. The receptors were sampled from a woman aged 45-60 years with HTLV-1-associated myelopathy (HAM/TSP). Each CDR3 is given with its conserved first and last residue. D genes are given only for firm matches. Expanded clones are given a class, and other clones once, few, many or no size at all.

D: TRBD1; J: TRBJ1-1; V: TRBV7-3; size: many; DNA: TGTGCCAGCAGCATGGGACAGCTGAACACTGAAGCTTTCTTT; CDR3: CASSMGQLNTEAFF
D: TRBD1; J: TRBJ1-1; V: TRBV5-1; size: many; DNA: TGCGCCAGCAGCCCCTCACCGGGACAGGGGTACACTGAAGCTTTCTTT; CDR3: CASSPSPGQGYTEAFF
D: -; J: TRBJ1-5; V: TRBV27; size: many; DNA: TGTGCCAGAAGCCTGCTGATGAATCAGCCCCAGCATTTT; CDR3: CARSLLMNQPQHF
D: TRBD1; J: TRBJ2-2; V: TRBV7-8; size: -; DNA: TGTGCCAGCAGCTTCGACAGGGTCGGGGAGCTGTTTTTT; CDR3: CASSFDRVGELFF
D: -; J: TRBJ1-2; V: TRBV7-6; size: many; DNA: TGTGCCAGCAGCTCTACTACGTCCAGTCTCTATGGCTACACCTTC; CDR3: CASSSTTSSLYGYTF
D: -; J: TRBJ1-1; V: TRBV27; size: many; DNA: TGTGCCAGCAGGACACAGGGATCCATTAGTACTGAAGCTTTCTTT; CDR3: CASRTQGSISTEAFF
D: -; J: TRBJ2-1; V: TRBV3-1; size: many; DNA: TGTGCCAGCAGCCAAGGAGGCTCATTCAATGAGCAGTTCTTC; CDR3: CASSQGGSFNEQFF
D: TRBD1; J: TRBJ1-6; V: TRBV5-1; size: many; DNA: TGCGCCAGCAGCCCCCGGGACAGCCGCTCACCCCTCCACTTT; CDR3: CASSPRDSRSPLHF
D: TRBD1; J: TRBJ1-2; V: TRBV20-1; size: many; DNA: TGCAGTGCGCAGGGGACAGTTTATGGCTACACCTTC; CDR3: CSAQGTVYGYTF
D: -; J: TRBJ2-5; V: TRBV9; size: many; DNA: TGTGCCAGCAGCTCGAGAGGAGGGGCCGAGGAGACCCAGTACTTC; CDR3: CASSSRGGAEETQYF
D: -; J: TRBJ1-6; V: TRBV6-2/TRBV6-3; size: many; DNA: TGTGCCAGCAACTCGAATTCACCCCTCCACTTT; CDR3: CASNSNSPLHF
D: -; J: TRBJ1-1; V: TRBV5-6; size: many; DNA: TGTGCCAGCAGCCTCGGGCCAGAGGTTGTTATCGAAAATCGTCTTAGGGCTGAAGCTTTCTTT; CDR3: CASSLGPEVVIENRLRAEAFF
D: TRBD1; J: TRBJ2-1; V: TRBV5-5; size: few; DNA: TGTGCCAGCAGCCCCCGGGACAGGGCGAATGAGCAGTTCTTC; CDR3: CASSPRDRANEQFF
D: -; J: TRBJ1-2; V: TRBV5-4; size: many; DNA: TGTGCCAGCAGCCCGGAGTTGGACTATGGCTACACCTTC; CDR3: CASSPELDYGYTF
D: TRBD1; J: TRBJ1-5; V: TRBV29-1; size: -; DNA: TGCAGCGTTGCCCTCTCGACAGGGGGCGTTCAGCCCCAGCATTTT; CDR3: CSVALSTGGVQPQHF
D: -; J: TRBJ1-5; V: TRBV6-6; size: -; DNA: TGTGCCAGCAGTTACTGGGGTGGTGACAATCAGCCCCAGCATTTT; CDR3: CASSYWGGDNQPQHF
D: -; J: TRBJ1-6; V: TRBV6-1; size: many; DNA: TGTGCCAGCAGGGACCAGAGCTCCTATAATTCACCCCTCCACTTT; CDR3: CASRDQSSYNSPLHF
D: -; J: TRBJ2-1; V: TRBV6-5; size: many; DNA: TGTGCCAGCAGTTACTCATCAGGGGACTACAATGAGCAGTTCTTC; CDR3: CASSYSSGDYNEQFF
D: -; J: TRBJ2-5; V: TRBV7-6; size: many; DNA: TGTGCCAGCAGCTCCAGCGGCGGATGGCAAGAGACCCAGTACTTC; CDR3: CASSSSGGWQETQYF
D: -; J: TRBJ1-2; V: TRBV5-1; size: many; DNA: TGCGCCAGCAGCATCGGAATTAACTATGGCTACACCTTC; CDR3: CASSIGINYGYTF
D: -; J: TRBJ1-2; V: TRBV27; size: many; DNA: TGTGCCAGCAGTTTAGAGGGCAGAAACTATGGCTACACCTTC; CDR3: CASSLEGRNYGYTF
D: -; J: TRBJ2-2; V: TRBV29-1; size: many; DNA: TGCAGCGTTGGTTCACAGGCGAACACCGGGGAGCTGTTTTTT; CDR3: CSVGSQANTGELFF
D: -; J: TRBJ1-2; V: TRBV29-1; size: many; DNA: TGCAGCGCACCGGACACGAACTATGGCTACACCTTC; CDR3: CSAPDTNYGYTF
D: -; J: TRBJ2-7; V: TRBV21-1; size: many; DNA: TGTGCCAGCAGCTTCCTATTCGACGGACAGGGGGCACCCTACGAGCAGTACTTC; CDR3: CASSFLFDGQGAPYEQYF
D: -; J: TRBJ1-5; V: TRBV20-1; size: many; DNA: TGCAGTGCAAGAGGCACAGGCAATCAGCCCCAGCATTTT; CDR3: CSARGTGNQPQHF
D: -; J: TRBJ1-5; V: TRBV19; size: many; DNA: TGTGCCAGTAGTATAGCGGGAACGGCCAATCAGCCCCAGCATTTT; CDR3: CASSIAGTANQPQHF
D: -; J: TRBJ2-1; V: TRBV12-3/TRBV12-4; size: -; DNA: TGTGCCAGCAGTCCCCAGGGACGCCTCTCCTACAATGAGCAGTTCTTC; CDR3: CASSPQGRLSYNEQFF
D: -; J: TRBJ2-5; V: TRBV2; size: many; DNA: TGTGCCAGCAGTATAGAGAGAGAGACCCAGTACTTC; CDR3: CASSIERETQYF
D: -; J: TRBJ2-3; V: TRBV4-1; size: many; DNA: TGCGCCAGCAGCCGGGTGGCCGGAACAGATACGCAGTATTTT; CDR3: CASSRVAGTDTQYF
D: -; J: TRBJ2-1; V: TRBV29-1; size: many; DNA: TGCAGCGTTGAGGGGGGTAAGGACAGTGCGGACAATGAGCAGTTCTTC; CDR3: CSVEGGKDSADNEQFF
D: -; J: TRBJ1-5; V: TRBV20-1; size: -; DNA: TGCAGTGCCAAACCGGGGGATCAGCCCCAGCATTTT; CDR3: CSAKPGDQPQHF
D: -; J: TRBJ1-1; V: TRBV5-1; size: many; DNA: TGCGCCAGCAGAGAAGGGAGGAGCACTGAAGCTTTCTTT; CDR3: CASREGRSTEAFF
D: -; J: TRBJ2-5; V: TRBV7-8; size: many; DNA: TGTGCCAGCAGCTTAGGCGTTCGAGAGACCCAGTACTTC; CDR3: CASSLGVRETQYF
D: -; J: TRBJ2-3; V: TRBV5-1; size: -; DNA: TGCGCCAGCAGGCCCTGCTGGGGGGGCACAGATACGCAGTATTTT; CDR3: CASRPCWGGTDTQYF
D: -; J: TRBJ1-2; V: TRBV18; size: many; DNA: TGTGCCAGCTCACCGACAGTGCCGGACTATGGCTACACCTTC; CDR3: CASSPTVPDYGYTF
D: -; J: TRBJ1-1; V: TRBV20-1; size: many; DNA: TGCAGTGCTAGTAACACTGTAGAAGCTTTCTTT; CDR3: CSASNTVEAFF
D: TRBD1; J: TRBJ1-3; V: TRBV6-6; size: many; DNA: TGTGCCAGCAGTTTACAGGGGGCTGGAAACACCATATATTTT; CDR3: CASSLQGAGNTIYF
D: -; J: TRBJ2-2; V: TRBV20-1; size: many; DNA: TGCAGTGCTAGAGATAGGACACTCCCCACGAACACCGGGGAGCTGTTTTTT; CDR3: CSARDRTLPTNTGELFF
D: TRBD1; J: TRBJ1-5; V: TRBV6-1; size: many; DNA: TGTGCCAGCAGTCCCCGGGCAGGGGGTTATAATCAGCCCCAGCATTTT; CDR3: CASSPRAGGYNQPQHF
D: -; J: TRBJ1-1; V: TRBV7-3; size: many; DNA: TGTGCCAGCAGCTTACAGGGGCTGACTGAAGCTTTCTTT; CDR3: CASSLQGLTEAFF
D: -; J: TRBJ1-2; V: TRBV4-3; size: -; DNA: TGCGCCAGCAGCCAAGGGGGGGTCGGGTATGGCTACACCTTC; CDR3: CASSQGGVGYGYTF
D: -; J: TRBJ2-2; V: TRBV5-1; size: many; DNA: TGCGCCAGCAGCTTGGGACCCGCAGCGAACACCGGGGAGCTGTTTTTT; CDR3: CASSLGPAANTGELFF
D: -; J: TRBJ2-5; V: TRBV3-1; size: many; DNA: TGTGCCAGCAGCCGGATGGAAGAGACCCAGTACTTC; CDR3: CASSRMEETQYF
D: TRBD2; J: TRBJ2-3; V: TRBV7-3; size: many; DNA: TGTGCCAGCAGCTTCGGACTAGCGGGCACAGATACGCAGTATTTT; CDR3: CASSFGLAGTDTQYF
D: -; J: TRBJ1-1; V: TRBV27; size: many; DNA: TGTGCCAGCAGTTCTCCGGGACTTGGGGTAAATGAAGCTTTCTTT; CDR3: CASSSPGLGVNEAFF
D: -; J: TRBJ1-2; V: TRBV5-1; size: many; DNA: TGCGCCAGCAGCCTACTACAGGGTTCCACGAGGGGCTACACCTTC; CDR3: CASSLLQGSTRGYTF
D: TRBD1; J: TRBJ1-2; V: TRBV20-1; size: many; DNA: TGCAGTGCTGCCAACCCCCGGACAGGGAGGGACTACACCTTC; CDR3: CSAANPRTGRDYTF
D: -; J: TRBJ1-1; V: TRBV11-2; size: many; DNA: TGTGCCAGCCTTCATTCAGGGACCCAGCCTGAAGCTTTCTTT; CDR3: CASLHSGTQPEAFF
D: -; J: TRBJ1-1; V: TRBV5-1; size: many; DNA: TGCGCCAGCAGCTTGTACGGGGGCAGAAACACTGAAGCTTTCTTT; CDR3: CASSLYGGRNTEAFF
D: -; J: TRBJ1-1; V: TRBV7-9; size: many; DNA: TGTGCCAGCAGCTCTCCCAGAGAGAACACTGAAGCTTTCTTT; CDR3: CASSSPRENTEAFF
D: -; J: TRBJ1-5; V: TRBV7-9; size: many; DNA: TGTGCCAGCAGCTTAGGTGTGGGGATACGGGACGGATACAATCAGCCCCAGCATTTT; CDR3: CASSLGVGIRDGYNQPQHF
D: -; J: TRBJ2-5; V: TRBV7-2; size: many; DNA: TGTGCCAGCAGCTTATCCCCAGGGGTTGCGGAGACCCAGTACTTC; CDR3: CASSLSPGVAETQYF
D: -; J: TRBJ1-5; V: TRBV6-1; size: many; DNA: TGTGCCAGCAGTGCTACAGTGAGCAATCAGCCCCAGCATTTT; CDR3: CASSATVSNQPQHF